The 31 T cell receptor beta chains below all came from one sample that was sequenced in a study of regulatory and conventional T cells in RAG deficiency. Data came from immunoSEQ multiplex PCR; TCRdb stores just in-frame clones and leaves some out. Of tens of thousands of clones detected, around 89% appear once; the ten largest clones hold approximately 5.6%. This sample was also put to use in a study of regulatory T cells. As reported in that work: Amplification used 52 TRBV primers and 13 TRBJ primers.

Material: CD8+ T cells sorted from blood. These TCRs come from a human donor in good health.

V and J are TRBV25-1 and TRBJ1-5, with unresolved D. Trimming left V 3 bases short and J 3 bases short, with 9 bases between. Germline V CDR1 and CDR2: MGHDK, SYGVNS. The CDR3 extends over 14 amino acids. The CDR3: CASSDGSYNQPQHF. In DNA, the CDR3 is TGTGCCAGCAGTGATGGCAGCTACAATCAGCCCCAGCATTTT.

This chain connects TRBV4-1 to TRBJ2-7, with 8 bases fitting TRBD2. V trimming: 0 bases; J trimming: 1 base; junction bases outside the gene matches: 2. From germline, CDR1 is MGHRA and CDR2 YSYEKL. The CDR3 has 15 residues. CDR3 nucleotides: TGCGCCAGCAGCCAAGACGAGCGGGAGTCCTACGAGCAGTACTTC. Residues: CASSQDERESYEQYF.

The CDR3, as DNA: TGTGCCAGCAGCTCCAGACAGGGAGATGAGCAGTTCTTC. Residues: CASSSRQGDEQFF. The chain has TRBV13 and TRBJ2-1; 7 nucleotides agree with TRBD1. In germline, CDR1 is PRHDT, CDR2 FYEKMQ (reference sequence). Trimming removed 4 bases from V and 8 bases from J; junction bases left unmatched: 5. This CDR3 region has 13 residues.

V and J are TRBV6-5 and TRBJ2-2; D is perhaps TRBD2 (6 bases). The germline CDR1 and CDR2 sequences are MNHEY and SVGAGI. The CDR3 runs 15 residues. V lost 6 bases, J lost 1 base, and 12 bases lay in between. The CDR3 protein is CASRPSSGNTGELFF. CDR3 nucleotide sequence: TGTGCCAGCAGGCCTAGTAGCGGGAACACCGGGGAGCTGTTTTTT.

The V gene is TRBV13, the J gene TRBJ2-7, with D possibly TRBD2 on 5 matching bases. V shed 5 bases and J shed 4 bases, with 15 bases lying between them. The CDR3 contains 14 residues. Per the germline V gene, CDR1 is PRHDT and CDR2 is FYEKMQ (reference sequence). CDR3 in DNA: TGTGCCAGCAGCCCAGGAGGTGCCGGGTACGAGCAGTACTTC. Its protein is CASSPGGAGYEQYF.

This chain uses TRBV28 with TRBJ2-1; no firm D call. The germline gives CDR1 MDHEN, CDR2 SYDVKM. V lost 3 bases, J lost 3 bases, and 9 bases lay in between. This CDR3 spans 14 amino acids. CDR3 DNA: TGTGCCAGCAGTTTCGGTCTGAACTACAATGAGCAGTTCTTC. It translates to CASSFGLNYNEQFF.

The chain carries TRBV15 and TRBJ2-5, with 7 bases aligning to TRBD2. The germline V gene encodes CDR1 LNHNV and CDR2 YYDKDF (reference sequence). The CDR3 runs to 14 residues. Trimming removed 4 bases from V and 5 bases from J; junction bases left unmatched: 7. CDR3 protein: CATSIEAGYETQYF. The CDR3 coding sequence is TGTGCCACCAGCATAGAAGCGGGATATGAGACCCAGTACTTC.

The chain carries TRBV18 and TRBJ2-7; TRBD1 aligns across 9 bases. V gave up 2 bases and J gave up 5 bases; unmatched junction bases: 10. Germline assignment: CDR1 KGHSH and CDR2 LQKENI. The CDR3 sequence is 16 residues long. The CDR3 region has the DNA TGTGCCAGCTCACCATCCCCCCCGGGACAGGGAGACGAGCAGTACTTC. Its translation is CASSPSPPGQGDEQYF.

The chain is built from TRBV6-5 and TRBJ2-7; TRBD2 might be the D (6 bases). V was clipped by 7 bases and J by 0 bases, with 10 bases between them. The CDR3 runs 13 residues. Germline-derived CDR1 and CDR2 are MNHEY and SVGAGI. The CDR3 nucleotides are TGTGCCAGCAATGGCGGGATCTCCTACGAGCAGTACTTC. This sequence encodes CASNGGISYEQYF.

The chain joins TRBV7-9 to TRBJ2-1; D remains unclear. The CDR3 consists of 12 residues. Germline V CDR1 and CDR2: SEHNR, FQNEAQ (reference sequence). V was clipped by 5 bases and J by 9 bases, with 11 bases between them. CDR3 bases: TGTGCCAGCAGCCCAGGCTCCTCTGAGCAGTTCTTC. Encoded protein: CASSPGSSEQFF.

As for this clone: A read error may account for a junction end that differs from germline. This chain joins TRBV25-1 and TRBJ2-1, with D unclear. The length of the CDR3 is 10 residues. The germline gives CDR1 MGHDK, CDR2 SYGVNS. The CDR3 loop is CATSYNEQFF. The CDR3 DNA follows: TGTGCCACCAGTTACAATGAGCAGTTCTTC.

V gene TRBV7-8 combines with J gene TRBJ2-3, with D maybe TRBD2 (6 bases). Germline CDR1 SGHVS, CDR2 FQNEAQ. V was clipped by 3 bases and J by 2 bases, with 9 bases between them. The CDR3 has 14 amino acids. The CDR3 is CASSLGGDTDTQYF. The DNA for the CDR3 is TGTGCCAGCAGCTTGGGCGGGGACACAGATACGCAGTATTTT.

The rearrangement links TRBV4-1 to TRBJ1-1, with D possibly TRBD1 on 5 matching bases. The germline V gene has CDR1 MGHRA and CDR2 YSYEKL. With 8 bases removed from V and 6 bases from J, the gap between germline ends came to 25 bases. This CDR3 is 16 amino acids long. CDR3 bases: TGCGCCAGCTCGGGACCTAACGGGGGGGACCGGTCTGAAGCTTTCTTT. This codes for CASSGPNGGDRSEAFF.

In its sample, this clone was seen once. Since the CDR3 does not end with the conserved phenylalanine or tryptophan, this likely comes from a read error. The chain joins TRBV6-5 to TRBJ2-3; D remains ambiguous. This CDR3 contains 16 residues. Trimming shortened V by 2 bases and J by 2 bases, and 14 bases separated the two germline ends. Germline values: CDR1 MNHEY, CDR2 SVGAGI. CDR3 amino acids: CASSYTEARYTDTQYL. CDR3 coding DNA: TGTGCCAGCAGTTACACCGAGGCGAGATACACAGATACGCAGTATCTT.

J is TRBJ2-1 and V is TRBV4-1, with no clear D. V dropped 1 base and J dropped 7 bases, with 11 bases sitting between them. Germline assignment: CDR1 MGHRA and CDR2 YSYEKL. This CDR3 has 14 residues. CDR3 protein: CASSQARLGNEQFF. The CDR3 DNA is TGCGCCAGCAGCCAAGCGCGCCTTGGGAATGAGCAGTTCTTC.

The chain couples TRBV7-9 to TRBJ2-3; D might be TRBD2 (7 bases). V lost 1 base and J 3 bases, leaving 14 bases between the germline ends. The CDR3 consists of 16 residues. Germline V CDR1 and CDR2: SEHNR, FQNEAQ (reference sequence). DNA for the CDR3: TGTGCCAGCAGCTTAGTTCAGGGAGGGGGAACAGATACGCAGTATTTT. It specifies CASSLVQGGGTDTQYF. Drawing the rest from reference TRBV7-9 and TRBJ2-3, the complete variable domain is DTGVSQNPRHKITKRGQNVTFRCDPISEHNRLYWYRQTLGQGPEFLTYFQNEAQLEKSRLLSDRFSAERPKGSFSTLEIQRTEQGDSAMYLCASSLVQGGGTDTQYFGPGTRLTVL.

This chain joins TRBV4-1 and TRBJ1-2; D is undetermined. The V end lost 0 bases, the J end lost 2 bases, and 13 bases lay between the germline ends. There are 16 residues in the CDR3. CDR1 is MGHRA and CDR2 is YSYEKL in the germline V gene. The CDR3 DNA reads TGCGCCAGCAGCCAAGACCAAGACCAGATGAACTATGGCTACACCTTC. Its translation is CASSQDQDQMNYGYTF.

This chain uses TRBV2 with TRBJ1-2; D is undetermined. V lost 6 bases and J lost 3, with 14 bases in between. There are 14 residues in the CDR3. The germline gives CDR1 SNHLY, CDR2 FYNNEI. The CDR3 loop reads CASSGPYSDYGYTF. For the CDR3, the DNA is TGTGCCAGCAGCGGGCCCTACTCTGACTATGGCTACACCTTC.

V is TRBV9 and J is TRBJ2-7; D may be TRBD1 (5 bases). The CDR3 extends over 14 amino acids. The V end was cut by 0 bases, the J end by 2 bases, with 9 bases between. The germline V gene encodes CDR1 SGDLS and CDR2 YYNGEE. The CDR3, as DNA: TGTGCCAGCAGCGTAGCTACAGGAACCTACGAGCAGTACTTC. Encoded protein: CASSVATGTYEQYF.

Notes on this clone: An end of the junction does not agree with germline; a read error may underlie this. The chain joins TRBV10-3 to TRBJ2-7; 9 bases match TRBD1. CDR1 and CDR2 (germline): ENHRY, SYGVKD. This CDR3 has 15 amino acids. The CDR3 sequence: CASSTPGQGFYEQYF. CDR3 nucleotide sequence: TGTGCCAGCAGTACCCCGGGACAGGGTTTCTACGAGCAGTACTTC.

This chain connects TRBV9 to TRBJ2-3; no definite D call. This CDR3 contains 14 residues. V was pared by 2 bases and J by 2 bases, with 9 bases between. Germline CDR1 is SGDLS and CDR2 is YYNGEE. Here the CDR3 DNA reads TGTGCCAGCAGCGTGAATCCTCCCACAGATACGCAGTATTTT. Amino acids: CASSVNPPTDTQYF.

The chain uses TRBV27 and TRBJ2-7; a possible D gene is TRBD1 (5 bases). V was shortened by 5 bases and J by 1 base, with 9 bases between the two germline ends. CDR1 is MNHEY, CDR2 SMNVEV, per germline (reference sequence). The CDR3 length is 13 residues. As DNA, the CDR3 is TGTGCCAGCAGTCTCAGGGATTCCTACGAGCAGTACTTC. Translating gives CASSLRDSYEQYF.

The chain has TRBV5-1 and TRBJ1-1; D unclear. Trimming removed 2 bases from V and 0 bases from J, with 8 bases in between. The length of the CDR3 is 14 residues. CDR1 and CDR2 from the germline V gene are SGHRS and YFSETQ. The CDR3 DNA reads as TGCGCCAGCAGCTTATTCGAGATGAACACTGAAGCTTTCTTT. It encodes CASSLFEMNTEAFF.

The chain combines TRBV6-1 with TRBJ2-7; D unclear. The CDR3 runs 14 residues. The ends were cut back, 1 base at V and 5 bases at J, with 12 bases in the middle. Per the germline V gene, CDR1 is MNHNS and CDR2 is SASEGT. This chain's CDR3 is CASSEGGTANEQYF. CDR3 nucleotide sequence: TGTGCCAGCAGTGAAGGAGGTACAGCAAACGAGCAGTACTTC.

The chain recombines TRBV28 with TRBJ2-3; a possible D gene is TRBD2 (6 bases). Germline V gives CDR1 MDHEN, CDR2 SYDVKM. CDR3 length equals 16 residues. With 5 bases removed from V and 5 bases from J, the gap between germline ends came to 20 bases. The CDR3 DNA reads as TGTGCCAGCAGTCCTCGGGGAGGAGAAACGATAGATACGCAGTATTTT. Protein product: CASSPRGGETIDTQYF.

The chain combines TRBV23-1 with TRBJ1-4; D might be TRBD1 (5 bases). TRBV23-1 carries the ORF label, with uncertain function. This CDR3 is 13 amino acids long. The V end was cut by 7 bases, the J end by 7 bases, with 13 bases between. CDR3: CASTGRGREKLFF. In nucleotides, the CDR3 is TGCGCCAGCACCGGCCGGGGCCGTGAAAAACTGTTTTTT.

Regarding this clone: Other DNA variants within this sample encode the same CDR3. CDR3 sequence: CASTDTGGNTEAFF. CDR3 in DNA: TGTGCCAGCACCGACACCGGGGGAAACACTGAAGCTTTCTTT. The gene calls are TRBV27 and TRBJ1-1; maybe TRBD1 (5 bases). Germline V gene data show CDR1 as MNHEY and CDR2 as SMNVEV (reference sequence). The CDR3 covers 14 residues. Between the trimmed V and J ends, which lost 7 bases and 2 bases, there was a span of 14 bases.

The chain links TRBV6-1 to TRBJ1-2; a possible D gene is TRBD1 (5 bases). Germline V gives CDR1 MNHNS, CDR2 SASEGT. Trimming pared 6 bases from V and 4 bases from J, leaving 15 bases between. CDR3 size: 14 residues. CDR3 residues: CASRVKGSGYGYTF. The CDR3 coding sequence is TGTGCCAGCAGGGTAAAGGGGAGCGGCTATGGCTACACCTTC.

The chain links TRBV7-6 to TRBJ2-1; 12 bases map to TRBD2. Germline assignment: CDR1 SGHVS and CDR2 FNYEAQ. After removal of 6 bases from V and 8 bases from J, the junction contained 5 bases not matched to a gene. This CDR3 is 14 amino acids long. CDR3 bases: TGTGCCAGCAGTCCTAGCGGGGGGGCCGATGAGCAGTTCTTC. It translates to CASSPSGGADEQFF.

The rearrangement uses TRBV15 and TRBJ2-1; the D is unclear. This CDR3 spans 14 amino acids. Trimming removed 6 bases at V and 0 bases at J, with 9 bases between. CDR1 is LNHNV, CDR2 YYDKDF, per germline (reference sequence). The CDR3 protein is CATSLWSSYNEQFF. The CDR3 DNA sequence: TGTGCCACCAGTCTGTGGAGCTCCTACAATGAGCAGTTCTTC.

The J gene is TRBJ1-5, the V gene TRBV15; D is undetermined. Germline V gives CDR1 LNHNV, CDR2 YYDKDF (reference sequence). The length of the CDR3 is 13 residues. The germline V and J ends were trimmed by 5 bases and 5 bases, with 10 bases remaining between them. Here the CDR3 reads CATSESLDQPQHF. In nucleotides, the CDR3 is TGTGCCACCAGCGAGTCGCTCGATCAGCCCCAGCATTTT. Full variable domain (rest looked up from reference TRBV15 and TRBJ1-5): DAMVIQNPRYQVTQFGKPVTLSCSQTLNHNVMYWYQQKSSQAPKLLFHYYDKDFNNEADTPDNFQSRRPNTSFCFLDIRSPGLGDTAMYLCATSESLDQPQHFGDGTRLSIL.